These 17 T cell receptor beta chains were all obtained from the same sample, sequenced in a study of CD8+CD57+ T cells in acquired aplastic anemia. Both TCR beta VDJ combination and CDR3 sequence profiling were carried out. Genomic DNA was the template for this profiling. Each CDR3 protein gets one entry after TCRdb re-called the reads with MiXCR. Of 98,000 or so distinct CDR3 sequences listed, around half were seen once; the top ten hold roughly a third. Sequencing was performed on sorted CD4+, CD8+, or CD8+CD57+ T cells (not recorded which) from PBMCs. The receptors stem from a human donor in good health, serving as a control.

At least ten counts were recorded for this clonotype. CDR3 loop: CASSYPEMNTEAFF. CDR3 DNA: TGTGCCAGCAGTTATCCGGAAATGAACACTGAAGCTTTCTTT. This rearrangement joins TRBV12-3 or TRBV12-4 to TRBJ1-1; D remains ambiguous. This CDR3 has 14 residues. The germline V and J ends were trimmed by 4 bases and 0 bases, with 9 bases remaining between them.

This clonotype has ten or more counts. The CDR3 is CASSQDDEAYNEQFF. The CDR3 DNA reads as TGCGCCAGCAGCCAAGACGACGAGGCCTACAATGAGCAGTTCTTC. This chain connects TRBV4-3 to TRBJ2-1, with no clear D. Germline lookup yields CDR1 LGHNA and CDR2 YSLEER. The CDR3 runs to 15 residues. Trimming removed 0 bases from V and 2 bases from J, with 8 bases in between.

Only a few counts were recorded for this clonotype. V is TRBV29-1 and J is TRBJ2-1, with 8 bases that match TRBD2. Trimming removed 6 bases from V and 8 bases from J; junction bases left unmatched: 12. Germline V gene data show CDR1 as SQVTM and CDR2 as ANQGSEA. CDR3 length: 14 residues. The CDR3 coding sequence is TGCAGCGTCGACACCGGGACTAGGTTCGATGAGCAGTTCTTC. Protein sequence: CSVDTGTRFDEQFF.

The table lists this clonotype with many counts. The chain has TRBV15 and TRBJ2-1; tentative D call: TRBD2 (6 bases). Germline V CDR1 and CDR2: LNHNV, YYDKDF (reference sequence). Trimming removed 5 bases from V and 7 bases from J, with 9 bases in between. This CDR3 has 12 amino acids. CDR3 in amino acids: CATSGTANEQFF. DNA for the CDR3: TGTGCCACCAGCGGGACTGCGAATGAGCAGTTCTTC.

By proportion, this clonotype is medium-sized. V gene TRBV15 combines with J gene TRBJ1-3, with TRBD1 identical over 8 bases. V gave up 8 bases and J gave up 0 bases; unmatched junction bases: 3. There are 14 residues in the CDR3. CDR1 is LNHNV and CDR2 is YYDKDF in the germline V gene (reference sequence). CDR3: CATGQGSSGNTIYF. CDR3 coding DNA: TGTGCCACCGGACAGGGAAGCTCTGGAAACACCATATATTTT.

This clonotype has a count of ten or more. The V gene is TRBV4-3, the J gene TRBJ2-7; TRBD2 is a possible D gene (5 bases). V was cut by 1 base and J by 6 bases, with 10 bases left in between. CDR3 size: 13 residues. Germline CDR1 and CDR2: LGHNA and YSLEER. CDR3 in DNA: TGCGCCAGCAGCCAAGTTCGTAGCGCCGAGCAGTACTTC. This translates into CASSQVRSAEQYF.

This clonotype was recorded at least ten times. This rearrangement joins TRBV6-5 to TRBJ2-3; the match to TRBD2 covers 10 bases. Looked up from germline, CDR1 is MNHEY and CDR2 is SVGAGI. The V segment lost 6 bases and the J segment 7 bases; nucleotides outside the gene matches: 7. CDR3 size: 14 residues. The CDR3 is CASRAGGGPNTQYF. Written as DNA, the CDR3 is TGTGCCAGCAGAGCGGGGGGGGGGCCTAATACGCAGTATTTT.

This clonotype was counted only a few times. V gene TRBV25-1 combines with J gene TRBJ2-1, with D tentatively TRBD1 (6 bases). The germline V and J ends were trimmed by 6 bases and 1 base, with 16 bases remaining between them. Germline V CDR1 and CDR2: MGHDK, SYGVNS. The CDR3 totals 16 residues. CDR3 in amino acids: CASSPPFRGSYNEQFF. The CDR3 DNA reads as TGTGCCAGCAGCCCGCCTTTTAGGGGGTCCTACAATGAGCAGTTCTTC.

The gene calls are TRBV24-1 and TRBJ2-3; 8 nucleotides agree with TRBD1. CDR1 and CDR2 (germline): KGHDR, SFDVKD. The ends lost 12 bases at V and 4 bases at J; junction bases unmatched: 14. The CDR3 covers 15 residues. The CDR3 DNA is TGTGCCCCTCGGACAGGGACAGCACCCCCAGATACGCAGTATTTT. Translated, it gives CAPRTGTAPPDTQYF.

A note on this clonotype: The junction differs from germline at one of its ends, possibly a read error. The chain couples TRBV2 to TRBJ2-7, with unresolved D. Germline V gives CDR1 SNHLY, CDR2 FYNNEI. The CDR3 has 13 amino acids. The chain's CDR3 is CASSQTTASEQYF. In nucleotides, the CDR3 is TGCGCCAGCAGCCAAACGACGGCCTCCGAGCAGTACTTC.

This clonotype was counted ten times or more. The chain couples TRBV4-3 to TRBJ2-1; TRBD1 matches at 12 bases. This CDR3 is 16 amino acids long. V was pared by 3 bases and J by 10 bases, with 10 bases of the junction left unmatched. Germline V gene sequence: CDR1 LGHNA, CDR2 YSLEER. CDR3 DNA: TGCGCCAGCAGCCATCTACCGGGACAGGGGGCTTCGGAGCAGTTCTTC. This translates into CASSHLPGQGASEQFF.

The sample holds many counts of this clonotype. This rearrangement joins TRBV7-9 to TRBJ1-2; no definite D call. The germline V gene encodes CDR1 SEHNR and CDR2 FQNEAQ (reference sequence). Between the trimmed V and J ends, which lost 5 bases and 4 bases, there was a span of 5 bases. The length of the CDR3 is 11 residues. This CDR3 is CASSPSYGYTF. The DNA for the CDR3 is TGTGCCAGCAGCCCGAGCTATGGCTACACCTTC.

This sequence joins TRBV9 and TRBJ1-2, with D possibly matching TRBD1 (6 bases). The CDR3 is 12 residues long. Germline values: CDR1 SGDLS, CDR2 YYNGEE. V gave up 0 bases and J gave up 10 bases, with 10 bases separating them. As DNA, the CDR3 is TGTGCCAGCAGCGTAGCTACGGGGGCCTACACCTTC. Protein product: CASSVATGAYTF. Full variable domain (outside the CDR3, taken from reference TRBV9 and TRBJ1-2): DSGVTQTPKHLITATGQRVTLRCSPRSGDLSVYWYQQSLDQGLQFLIQYYNGEERAKGNILERFSAQQFPDLHSELNLSSLELGDSALYFCASSVATGAYTFGSGTRLTVV.

CDR3 in amino acids: CASKYGGGATDTQYF. In nucleotides, the CDR3 is TGTGCCAGCAAATACGGCGGGGGGGCCACAGATACGCAGTATTTT. The chain recombines TRBV12-3 or TRBV12-4 with TRBJ2-3; 9 bases agree with TRBD2. There are 15 residues in the CDR3. V lost 7 bases and J lost 2; bases outside the gene matches: 7.

This rearrangement joins TRBV7-9 to TRBJ2-7, with a weak D call TRBD2 (5 bases). Germline values: CDR1 SEHNR, CDR2 FQNEAQ (reference sequence). V lost 5 bases, J lost 2 bases, and 10 bases lay in between. There are 13 residues in the CDR3. The CDR3 here is CASSQALAYEQYF. CDR3 nucleotide sequence: TGTGCCAGCAGCCAAGCACTAGCCTACGAGCAGTACTTC.

In its sample, this clonotype was seen many times. The chain carries TRBV9 and TRBJ2-1; D is perhaps TRBD2 (7 bases). The CDR3 has 17 residues. Per the germline V gene, CDR1 is SGDLS and CDR2 is YYNGEE. V gave up 0 bases and J gave up 0 bases, with 13 bases separating them. CDR3 DNA: TGTGCCAGCAGCGTAGTCTTTGCGGGGGCCTCCTACAATGAGCAGTTCTTC. Translated, it gives CASSVVFAGASYNEQFF. Complete variable domain (other parts from reference TRBV9 and TRBJ2-1): DSGVTQTPKHLITATGQRVTLRCSPRSGDLSVYWYQQSLDQGLQFLIQYYNGEERAKGNILERFSAQQFPDLHSELNLSSLELGDSALYFCASSVVFAGASYNEQFFGPGTRLTVL.

This clonotype was observed many times. V is TRBV19 and J is TRBJ1-6; D remains ambiguous. V dropped 3 bases and J dropped 7 bases, with 13 bases sitting between them. The CDR3 is 15 amino acids. Germline lookup yields CDR1 LNHDA and CDR2 SQIVND (reference sequence). CDR3: CASSMVAGFNSPLHF. The CDR3, as DNA: TGTGCCAGTAGTATGGTGGCGGGGTTCAATTCACCCCTCCACTTT.